This TCR beta chain was sequenced in a study of technical replicates of blood from a handful of donors. Germline V gene lookup returns CDR1 MDHEN and CDR2 SYDVKM. The CDR3 runs 17 residues. Trimming left V 4 bases short and J 3 bases short, with 21 bases between. Method: immunoSEQ multiplex PCR; TCRdb's copy keeps in-frame clones and lacks some. The profile shows fewer than 85,000 clones, about 96% of them singletons. The TCR originated in a human donor in good health. This chain uses TRBV28 with TRBJ1-2; D possibly corresponds to TRBD1 (5 bases). The source material was T cells isolated from PBMCs. The CDR3 loop is CASSSGEARRSHYGYTF. In DNA, the CDR3 is TGTGCCAGCAGTTCGGGGGAGGCTAGACGCTCACACTATGGCTACACCTTC.